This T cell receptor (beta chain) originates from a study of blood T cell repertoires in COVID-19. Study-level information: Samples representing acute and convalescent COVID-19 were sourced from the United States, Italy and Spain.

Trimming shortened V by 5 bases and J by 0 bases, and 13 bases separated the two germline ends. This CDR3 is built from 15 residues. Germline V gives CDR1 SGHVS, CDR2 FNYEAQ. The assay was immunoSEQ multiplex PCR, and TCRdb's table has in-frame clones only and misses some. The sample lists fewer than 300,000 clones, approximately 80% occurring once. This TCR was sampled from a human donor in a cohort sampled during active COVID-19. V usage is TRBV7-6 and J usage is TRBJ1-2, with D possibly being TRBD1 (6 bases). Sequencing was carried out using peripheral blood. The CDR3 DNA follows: TGTGCCAGCAGCCCCCGGACAGTTTCTAACTATGGCTACACCTTC. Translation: CASSPRTVSNYGYTF.